These 21 T cell receptor beta chains were all obtained from the same sample, sequenced in a study of T cell changes during pregnancy in multiple sclerosis. Generated by immunoSEQ multiplex PCR, the TCRdb table keeps only in-frame clones and is missing some. The sample includes tens of thousands of clones, about 90% seen only once; the top ten take less than 3%. Sequencing was performed on peripheral blood, taken in the second trimester of pregnancy. All receptors derive from a female donor in good health, enrolled as a control in a pregnancy study.

The CDR3 coding sequence is TGTGCCAGCAGCTTATTGTTCAGTCACAATGAGCAGTTCTTC. It yields the protein CASSLLFSHNEQFF. The gene calls are TRBV7-3 and TRBJ2-1; D call uncertain. The ends were cut back, 2 bases at V and 5 bases at J, with 10 bases in the middle. The CDR3 has 14 residues. CDR1 is SGHTA and CDR2 is FQGTGA in the germline V gene. Supplemented by reference TRBV7-3 and TRBJ2-1, the full variable domain reads GAGVSQTPSNKVTEKGKYVELRCDPISGHTALYWYRQSLGQGPEFLIYFQGTGAADDSGLPNDRFFAVRPEGSVSTLKIQRTERGDSAVYLCASSLLFSHNEQFFGPGTRLTVL.

The V call is TRBV19, the J call TRBJ1-4; TRBD1 might be the D (6 bases). The CDR3 contains 16 residues. Germline V CDR1 and CDR2: LNHDA, SQIVND (reference sequence). The V and J ends lost 6 bases and 2 bases respectively, with 16 bases between them. Here the CDR3 DNA reads TGTGCCAGTAGAGGGGGGGGGCCCGCGACTAATGAAAAACTGTTTTTT. Encoded protein: CASRGGGPATNEKLFF. Looking up the rest from reference TRBV19 and TRBJ1-4 gives the full variable domain: DGGITQSPKYLFRKEGQNVTLSCEQNLNHDAMYWYRQDPGQGLRLIYYSQIVNDFQKGDIAEGYSVSREKKESFPLTVTSAQKNPTAFYLCASRGGGPATNEKLFFGSGTQLSVL.

This chain uses TRBV6-4 with TRBJ2-3, with no clear D. This CDR3 contains 15 residues. V was pared by 1 base and J by 0 bases, with 8 bases between. Looked up from germline, CDR1 is MRHNA and CDR2 is SNTAGT. The DNA of the CDR3 is TGTGCCAGCAGTGACTACTCGTCTAGCACAGATACGCAGTATTTT. Protein product: CASSDYSSSTDTQYF.

The chain employs TRBV11-3 and TRBJ2-1, with D tentatively TRBD2 (5 bases). Deletions cut 1 base from V and 5 bases from J, with 12 bases between. The CDR3 totals 15 residues. CDR1 and CDR2 (germline): SGHNT, YENEEA. The CDR3 coding sequence is TGTGCCAGCAGCTTAGTCAGCGGTGTGAACAATGAGCAGTTCTTC. Translation gives CASSLVSGVNNEQFF.

The genes are TRBV7-9 and TRBJ2-4; TRBD2 aligns across 8 bases. Germline V gives CDR1 SEHNR, CDR2 FQNEAQ (reference sequence). The V gene end was trimmed by 5 bases and the J gene end by 12 bases; junction bases not matched to a gene: 12. The CDR3 runs to 14 residues. The CDR3 DNA reads as TGTGCCAGCAGCCCCACCGGGACTAGTCTTTCTCAGTACTTC. Amino acids: CASSPTGTSLSQYF.

This clone was observed a single time. The chain carries TRBV6-5 and TRBJ2-7; 10 bases are a match to TRBD1. The CDR3 sequence is 15 residues long. Trimming removed 5 bases from V and 3 bases from J; junction bases left unmatched: 7. Looked up from germline, CDR1 is MNHEY and CDR2 is SVGAGI. CDR3 amino acids: CASSTGGQGDYEQYF. DNA of the CDR3: TGTGCCAGCAGTACGGGCGGACAGGGGGACTACGAGCAGTACTTC.

The sample holds a few counts of this clone. This sequence joins TRBV6-5 and TRBJ1-1; D possibly corresponds to TRBD1 (6 bases). The ends were cut back, 2 bases at V and 7 bases at J, with 8 bases in the middle. CDR1 is MNHEY, CDR2 SVGAGI, per germline. The CDR3 runs 12 residues. CDR3 DNA sequence: TGTGCCAGCAGTTACAGAGGGGGTGAAGCTTTCTTT. Translating gives CASSYRGGEAFF.

In this sample, this clone turned up once. The chain carries TRBV13 and TRBJ2-7; the D gene is possibly TRBD1 (6 bases). The V end was cut by 6 bases, the J end by 0 bases, with 27 bases between. CDR1 and CDR2 from the germline V gene are PRHDT and FYEKMQ (reference sequence). This CDR3 is built from 19 residues. The CDR3 region has the DNA TGTGCCAGCAGTTCACCGGGGCGGTGGGGACACCAAAACTCCTACGAGCAGTACTTC. Protein: CASSSPGRWGHQNSYEQYF.

The V and J genes are TRBV28 and TRBJ1-2; 7 bases match TRBD1. Germline values: CDR1 MDHEN, CDR2 SYDVKM. The length of the CDR3 is 14 residues. The V segment lost 11 bases and the J segment 3 bases; nucleotides outside the gene matches: 12. For the CDR3, the DNA is TGTGCCGGATCTATCAGGGGGATGGACTATGGCTACACCTTC. The encoded protein is CAGSIRGMDYGYTF.

This clone came up a few times. The chain has TRBV7-2 and TRBJ1-1; no reliable D call. Trimming shortened V by 4 bases and J by 9 bases, and 15 bases separated the two germline ends. CDR3 size: 13 residues. Germline-derived CDR1 and CDR2 are SGHTA and FQGNSA. CDR3 in DNA: TGTGCCAGCAGCTCCTCCGGGAGAGATAAAGCTTTCTTT. Protein: CASSSSGRDKAFF.

The J gene is TRBJ1-2, the V gene TRBV5-6; possibly TRBD1 for D (5 bases). The CDR3 covers 17 residues. CDR1 and CDR2 (germline): SGHDT, YYEEEE. V was pared by 1 base and J by 6 bases, with 22 bases between. DNA for the CDR3: TGTGCCAGCAGCTTGTTCAGGGAAGGGCAGGGTCAGGATGGCTACACCTTC. Translating gives CASSLFREGQGQDGYTF.

V is TRBV11-2 and J is TRBJ2-5; D might be TRBD1 (6 bases). The V end was cut by 0 bases, the J end by 2 bases, with 10 bases between. Germline V gene data show CDR1 as SGHAT and CDR2 as FQNNGV. The CDR3 is 15 amino acids. The chain's CDR3 is CASSLDWGQQETQYF. In nucleotides, the CDR3 is TGTGCCAGCAGCTTAGATTGGGGGCAGCAAGAGACCCAGTACTTC.

This clone was detected once. The chain uses TRBV11-3 and TRBJ2-3; no definite D call. Germline V gives CDR1 SGHNT, CDR2 YENEEA. The CDR3 sequence is 13 residues long. V lost 0 bases and J lost 6, with 7 bases in between. CDR3 region: CASSLDYHDTQYF. In DNA, the CDR3 is TGTGCCAGCAGCTTAGACTATCACGATACGCAGTATTTT.

This clone was recorded once. The rearrangement links TRBV5-6 to TRBJ1-1; 9 nucleotides match TRBD1. V lost 3 bases and J lost 0; bases outside the gene matches: 0. The V gene's germline CDR1 is SGHDT and CDR2 YYEEEE. The CDR3 has 14 amino acids. The CDR3 coding sequence is TGTGCCAGCAGCTACAGGGGGCTGAACACTGAAGCTTTCTTT. Translating it yields CASSYRGLNTEAFF.

The chain is built from TRBV5-1 and TRBJ1-2; TRBD1 is a possible D gene (6 bases). CDR1 is SGHRS, CDR2 YFSETQ, per germline. V gave up 4 bases and J gave up 5 bases, with 21 bases separating them. This CDR3 has 16 amino acids. Here the CDR3 reads CASSNNWQGKGYGYTF. CDR3 bases: TGCGCCAGCAGCAACAATTGGCAGGGGAAAGGATATGGCTACACCTTC.

The V gene is TRBV6-6, the J gene TRBJ1-4; TRBD1 might be the D (6 bases). CDR3 length: 15 amino acids. The germline V gene encodes CDR1 MNHNY and CDR2 SVGAGI (reference sequence). With 5 bases removed from V and 0 bases from J, the gap between germline ends came to 10 bases. CDR3 DNA: TGTGCCAGCAGTATGGACAGTGCAACTAATGAAAAACTGTTTTTT. This codes for CASSMDSATNEKLFF.

CDR3 residues: CASSEKRSYEQYF. CDR3 in DNA: TGTGCCAGCAGTGAAAAGCGTAGCTACGAGCAGTACTTC. V gene TRBV6-1 combines with J gene TRBJ2-7; D remains unclear. The V and J ends lost 2 bases and 3 bases respectively, with 8 bases between them. The germline V gene has CDR1 MNHNS and CDR2 SASEGT. The CDR3 extends over 13 amino acids.

This sequence joins TRBV21-1 and TRBJ2-7; the D call TRBD1 from the table was never checked on the DNA. TRBV21-1 is a documented pseudogene. CDR3 length: 18 amino acids. The DNA for the CDR3 is TGTGCCAGCAGCAAAGCGCTTTTGTGGGACAAACTTACCTACGAGCAGTACTTC. The encoded protein is CASSKALLWDKLTYEQYF.

This clone appeared once. For the CDR3, the DNA is TGCGCCAGCAGTCTGGAGATGAACACTGAAGCTTTCTTT. It codes for CASSLEMNTEAFF. The chain employs TRBV10-2 and TRBJ1-1; D gene unclear. The CDR3 has 13 residues. Germline CDR1 and CDR2: WSHSY and SAAADI. V lost 5 bases, J lost 0 bases, and 7 bases lay in between.

V usage is TRBV4-3 and J usage is TRBJ2-7; 8 bases are shared with TRBD1. The germline CDR1 and CDR2 sequences are LGHNA and YSLEER. The CDR3 covers 16 residues. V shed 1 base, J shed 6 bases, and the junction held 11 bases outside the gene matches. CDR3 in amino acids: CASSQGPPDRESEQYF. For the CDR3, the DNA is TGCGCCAGCAGCCAAGGCCCTCCGGACAGGGAATCCGAGCAGTACTTC.

This chain connects TRBV10-3 to TRBJ2-2; tentative D call: TRBD1 (6 bases). CDR3 length equals 14 residues. Germline CDR1 ENHRY, CDR2 SYGVKD. The V end lost 3 bases, the J end lost 8 bases, and 13 bases lay between the germline ends. CDR3 sequence: CAISDWDTEGELFF. The CDR3 DNA is TGTGCCATCAGTGATTGGGACACCGAGGGGGAGCTGTTTTTT.